This T cell receptor beta chain was captured in a study of Tregs in tolerant kidney transplant recipients. In the study overall: Related graft donors supplied nonmyeloablative bone marrow transplants, and mixed chimerism was transient. Study-level findings and limits: Antigen-driven expansion was suggested because donor-specific Tregs expanded more than all Tregs in tolerant patients. Biological reproducibility was not directly addressed, but technical replication error appeared minimal.

Unstimulated regulatory T cells (CD4+CD25+CD127-), CD4+CD25- non-regulatory cells, CD4 and CD8 cells were FACS-sorted from thawed PBMCs. The CDR3 contains 15 residues. The germline CDR1 and CDR2 sequences are WSHSY and SAAADI. This table comes from immunoSEQ multiplex PCR, and its TCRdb copy is limited to in-frame clones, with some not included. The sample records about 94,000 clones, more than 85% being singletons. About this clone itself: Its antigen is unidentified. Germline is not matched at one junction end, which may reflect a read error. This sample includes further DNA sequences coding for the same CDR3.

The V gene is TRBV10-2, the J gene TRBJ1-6; possible D gene TRBD1, 5 bases. The sample consisted of CD4+ T cells from blood, taken before the transplant. This clonotype was obtained from a human donor who received a combined kidney and bone marrow transplant. CDR3 in DNA: TGCGCCAGCACAGGGATAGGTAGCTATAATTCCCCCCTCCACTTT. Translation: CASTGIGSYNSPLHF.